Below, 3 T cell receptor beta chains from the same sample are listed, as sequenced in a study of blood T cell repertoires in COVID-19. Here immunoSEQ multiplex PCR was the method, and the copy in TCRdb shows in-frame clones only, minus some. The table records about 90,000 clones, roughly 80% of them present only once. The sequenced sample consisted of peripheral blood. These receptor sequences come from a man at least 80 years old with active or convalescent COVID-19.

V is TRBV4-1 and J is TRBJ2-7; 7 bases fit TRBD1. The junction had 9 bases not matched to a gene; V was cut back by 0 bases and J by 1 base. Looked up from germline, CDR1 is MGHRA and CDR2 is YSYEKL. CDR3 length: 17 residues. CDR3 amino acids: CASSQDATGQRSYEQYF. In DNA form, the CDR3 reads TGCGCCAGCAGCCAAGATGCGACGGGACAGAGATCCTACGAGCAGTACTTC.

The chain uses TRBV2 and TRBJ2-2; no firm D call. The germline V and J ends were trimmed by 3 bases and 3 bases, with 8 bases remaining between them. The CDR3 is 14 amino acids. Germline assignment: CDR1 SNHLY and CDR2 FYNNEI. CDR3 bases: TGTGCCAGCAGTGAGGGCCCTGACACCGGGGAGCTGTTTTTT. This translates into CASSEGPDTGELFF.

The chain uses TRBV5-1 and TRBJ1-3, with TRBD1 as a possible D gene (5 bases). The ends were cut back, 3 bases at V and 0 bases at J, with 10 bases in the middle. This CDR3 is built from 15 residues. Germline lookup yields CDR1 SGHRS and CDR2 YFSETQ. The CDR3 coding sequence is TGCGCCAGCAGCTCGGGACTGCTCTCTGGAAACACCATATATTTT. This translates into CASSSGLLSGNTIYF.